The 12 T cell receptor beta chains listed next were all sequenced from one sample in a study of control samples from healthy donors and cancer patients. Here immunoSEQ multiplex PCR was the method, and the copy in TCRdb shows in-frame clones only, minus some. Of 100,000 or so clones listed, approximately 90% are singletons. Sample: blood. These receptor sequences come from a woman aged 25 to 45 in good health.

The chain uses TRBV9 and TRBJ1-2, with D possibly matching TRBD1 (5 bases). Germline V gives CDR1 SGDLS, CDR2 YYNGEE. This CDR3 region has 13 residues. V shed 0 bases and J shed 2 bases, with 5 bases lying between them. The DNA for the CDR3 is TGTGCCAGCAGCGTAGACAGGAACTATGGCTACACCTTC. Translation: CASSVDRNYGYTF. Together with reference TRBV9 and TRBJ1-2, the CDR3 gives the full variable domain: DSGVTQTPKHLITATGQRVTLRCSPRSGDLSVYWYQQSLDQGLQFLIQYYNGEERAKGNILERFSAQQFPDLHSELNLSSLELGDSALYFCASSVDRNYGYTFGSGTRLTVV.

This rearrangement joins TRBV6-4 to TRBJ2-3; no definite D call. Germline values: CDR1 MRHNA, CDR2 SNTAGT. The germline V and J ends were trimmed by 3 bases and 1 base, with 8 bases remaining between them. CDR3 length: 14 amino acids. The CDR3 sequence is CASSEVGGTDTQYF. The CDR3 nucleotides read TGTGCCAGCAGTGAGGTAGGAGGCACAGATACGCAGTATTTT.

This chain connects TRBV7-9 to TRBJ1-5; D possibly corresponds to TRBD1 (5 bases). Trimming took 2 bases from V and 3 from J, leaving 11 bases between them. The CDR3 extends over 15 amino acids. Germline values: CDR1 SEHNR, CDR2 FQNEAQ (reference sequence). The CDR3, as DNA: TGTGCCAGCAGCTTAACGGCAGGGTCCAATCAGCCCCAGCATTTT. It specifies CASSLTAGSNQPQHF.

This sequence joins TRBV11-2 and TRBJ2-5; D is ambiguous. The CDR3 totals 12 residues. Trimming removed 0 bases at V and 6 bases at J, with 5 bases between. CDR1 SGHAT and CDR2 FQNNGV come from the germline V gene. The CDR3 here is CASSLDPKTQYF. The CDR3 nucleotides are TGTGCCAGCAGCTTAGATCCCAAGACCCAGTACTTC. Using reference TRBV11-2 and TRBJ2-5 for the parts outside the CDR3, the full variable domain is EAGVAQSPRYKIIEKRQSVAFWCNPISGHATLYWYQQILGQGPKLLIQFQNNGVVDDSQLPKDRFSAERLKGVDSTLKIQPAKLEDSAVYLCASSLDPKTQYFGPGTRLLVL.

The chain uses TRBV5-1 and TRBJ2-2; 7 positions match TRBD1. Germline V gene lookup returns CDR1 SGHRS and CDR2 YFSETQ. Trimming took 4 bases from V and 4 from J; bases not matched to a gene: 4. The CDR3 has 14 amino acids. The CDR3 is CASSRGQGTGELFF. The DNA for the CDR3 is TGCGCCAGCAGCAGGGGGCAGGGCACCGGGGAGCTGTTTTTT. Using reference TRBV5-1 and TRBJ2-2 for the parts outside the CDR3, the full variable domain is KAGVTQTPRYLIKTRGQQVTLSCSPISGHRSVSWYQQTPGQGLQFLFEYFSETQRNKGNFPGRFSGRQFSNSRSEMNVSTLELGDSALYLCASSRGQGTGELFFGEGSRLTVL.

V is TRBV28 and J is TRBJ2-3, with D perhaps TRBD2 (5 bases). The CDR3 contains 13 residues. In germline, CDR1 is MDHEN, CDR2 SYDVKM. The ends were cut back, 6 bases at V and 5 bases at J, with 12 bases in the middle. The CDR3 nucleotides are TGTGCCAGCAGCCAAGACGGACTAGATACGCAGTATTTT. It translates to CASSQDGLDTQYF.

V usage is TRBV28 and J usage is TRBJ1-5; a weak D match, TRBD1 (5 bases). Looked up from germline, CDR1 is MDHEN and CDR2 is SYDVKM. V dropped 1 base and J dropped 15 bases, with 13 bases sitting between them. There are 12 residues in the CDR3. The CDR3 loop is CASSLLGGNWHF. The CDR3, as DNA: TGTGCCAGCAGTTTATTGGGGGGGAACTGGCATTTT.

The rearrangement uses TRBV5-1 and TRBJ2-1, with 9 bases aligning to TRBD1. The CDR3 contains 16 residues. Germline trimming cut 0 bases from V and 6 bases from J; bases unmatched to any gene: 7. CDR1 is SGHRS, CDR2 YFSETQ, per germline. The CDR3 DNA reads TGCGCCAGCAGCTTGGGCGGGACAGGGCAATCCAATGAGCAGTTCTTC. Protein product: CASSLGGTGQSNEQFF.

The chain couples TRBV27 to TRBJ2-5, with no clear D. The CDR3 is made up of 13 amino acids. The ends were cut back, 2 bases at V and 8 bases at J, with 12 bases in the middle. Germline CDR1 reads MNHEY; CDR2 reads SMNVEV (reference sequence). In DNA, the CDR3 is TGTGCCAGCAGTTTAAGCCTAGTCAATACCCAGTACTTC. It yields the protein CASSLSLVNTQYF.

This CDR3 is CASSKTKLLFF. CDR3 coding DNA: TGTGCCAGCAGCAAAACAAAGTTACTGTTTTTT. The chain has TRBV21-1 and TRBJ1-4; no DNA check was done on the table's D call, TRBD1. TRBV21-1 represents a pseudogene. The CDR3 sequence is 11 residues long.

This clone was detected only once. This chain links TRBV27 with TRBJ1-1; D is uncertain. The length of the CDR3 is 14 residues. The germline CDR1 and CDR2 sequences are MNHEY and SMNVEV (reference sequence). Trimming left V 6 bases short and J 1 base short, with 12 bases between. Written as DNA, the CDR3 is TGTGCCAGCAGCCCTGGGCTGAGGAACACTGAAGCTTTCTTT. It translates to CASSPGLRNTEAFF.

V gene TRBV5-5 combines with J gene TRBJ1-5; the D is unclear. This CDR3 is 16 amino acids long. Germline assignment: CDR1 SGHKS and CDR2 YYEKEE (reference sequence). The V end was cut by 2 bases, the J end by 3 bases, with 15 bases between. CDR3 region: CASSLYGIVINQPQHF. The CDR3 coding sequence is TGTGCCAGCAGCTTATACGGGATTGTGATCAATCAGCCCCAGCATTTT. Full variable domain (rest looked up from reference TRBV5-5 and TRBJ1-5): DAGVTQSPTHLIKTRGQQVTLRCSPISGHKSVSWYQQVLGQGPQFIFQYYEKEERGRGNFPDRFSARQFPNYSSELNVNALLLGDSALYLCASSLYGIVINQPQHFGDGTRLSIL.